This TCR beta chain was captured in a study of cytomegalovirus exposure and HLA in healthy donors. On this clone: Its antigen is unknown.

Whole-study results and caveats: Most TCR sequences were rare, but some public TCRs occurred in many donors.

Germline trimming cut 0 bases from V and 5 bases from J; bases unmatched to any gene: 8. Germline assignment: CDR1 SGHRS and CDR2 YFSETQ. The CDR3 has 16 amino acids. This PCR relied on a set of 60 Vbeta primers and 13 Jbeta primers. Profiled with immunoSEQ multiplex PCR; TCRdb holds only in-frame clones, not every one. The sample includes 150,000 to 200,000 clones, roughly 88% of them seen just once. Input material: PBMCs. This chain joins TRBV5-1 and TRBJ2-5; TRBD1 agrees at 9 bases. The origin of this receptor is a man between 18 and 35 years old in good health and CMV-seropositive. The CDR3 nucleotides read TGCGCCAGCAGCTTGGACCCCGGGACAGGGCTTGAGACCCAGTACTTC. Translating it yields CASSLDPGTGLETQYF.